This is a list of T cell receptor beta chains from one sample in a study of blood T cell repertoires in COVID-19. TCRdb keeps only in-frame clones here, not all; method: immunoSEQ multiplex PCR. This table holds approximately 150,000 clones, over 75% found once. The sequenced material came from PBMCs or T cells enriched from blood (not recorded which). The receptors come from a woman aged 40 to 50 with acute COVID-19. The CDR3 runs from the conserved cysteine through the conserved F or W. Each record gives: CDR3 length, J gene, clone size, D gene, V gene, CDR3 DNA, CDR3 protein. D genes are given only for firm matches. Clone size is stated in some rows and not others, as once, few, many or a class when expanded.

>18|TRBJ2-5|NA|TRBD2|TRBV11-3
TGTGCCAGCAGCCTTCGCCGACCTAGCGGGAGGGCGTTGGAGACCCAGTACTTC
CASSLRRPSGRALETQYF
>12|TRBJ2-7|few|NA|TRBV9
TGTGCCAGCAGCACAAACTCCTACGAGCAGTACTTC
CASSTNSYEQYF
>15|TRBJ1-2|few|NA|TRBV6-1
TGTGCCAGCAGTGAAGGGACAGCGCAAGGGTATGGCTACACCTTC
CASSEGTAQGYGYTF
>17|TRBJ1-5|many|TRBD1|TRBV6-2/TRBV6-3
TGTGCCAGCAGTTACGGCAGGGGGAGCCGCTCGGGGCAGCCCCAGCATTTT
CASSYGRGSRSGQPQHF
>14|TRBJ2-4|NA|NA|TRBV28
TGTGCCAGCAGAGCAGGGAACGCCAAAAACATTCAGTACTTC
CASRAGNAKNIQYF
>13|TRBJ1-2|NA|NA|TRBV3-1/TRBV3-2
TGTGCCAGCAGCCAAAACAGCGGGGATGGCTACACCTTC
CASSQNSGDGYTF
>14|TRBJ1-1|NA|NA|TRBV14
TGTGCCAGCAGCCCAGGGCTGGGGAACACTGAAGCTTTCTTT
CASSPGLGNTEAFF
>12|TRBJ2-1|NA|TRBD2|TRBV29-1
TGCAGCGTTGTAGTTTTGGCGGGAGGGGGGTTCTTC
CSVVVLAGGGFF
>17|TRBJ2-1|NA|TRBD2|TRBV15
TGTGCCACCAGCAGAGATGATACTAGCGGCTACTACAATGAGCAGTTCTTC
CATSRDDTSGYYNEQFF
>13|TRBJ1-5|NA|NA|TRBV5-6
TGTGCCAGCAGCACTACAGGGAATCAGCCCCAGCATTTT
CASSTTGNQPQHF
>15|TRBJ2-5|few|NA|TRBV11-3
TGTGCCAGCAGCCCCCCCCGACACAACCAAGAGACCCAGTACTTC
CASSPPRHNQETQYF
>16|TRBJ2-5|NA|NA|TRBV7-2
TGTGCCAGCAGCTTAGCCAGGCTAGCGCGGCAAGAGACCCAGTACTTC
CASSLARLARQETQYF
>15|TRBJ2-2|NA|NA|TRBV11-3
TGTGCCAGCAGCTCCGGAGGGGAGTTACCCGGGGAGCTGTTTTTT
CASSSGGELPGELFF
>13|TRBJ2-3|NA|NA|TRBV27
TGTGCCAGCGCGCGGGGATTGGAAGATACGCAGTATTTT
CASARGLEDTQYF
>15|TRBJ1-2|NA|TRBD1|TRBV18
TGTGCCAGCTCACCACCGGGACAGGGCGGCTATGGCTACACCTTC
CASSPPGQGGYGYTF
>16|TRBJ2-3|NA|TRBD2|TRBV5-4
TGTGCCAGCAGCCGGGGACTAGCGGGATTTACAGATACGCAGTATTTT
CASSRGLAGFTDTQYF
>15|TRBJ2-1|NA|TRBD1|TRBV5-1
TGCGCCAGCAGCTTGGGGACAGGGGGGTACAATGAGCAGTTCTTC
CASSLGTGGYNEQFF
>14|TRBJ1-2|few|NA|TRBV3-1/TRBV3-2
TGTGCCAGCAGCCAAGAGCCGGGGAACTATGGCTACACCTTC
CASSQEPGNYGYTF
>14|TRBJ2-7|NA|TRBD2|TRBV3-1/TRBV3-2
TGTGCCAGCAGCCAGGGACTAGCCTTCTACGAGCAGTACTTC
CASSQGLAFYEQYF
>15|TRBJ1-6|NA|NA|TRBV6-5
TGTGCCAGCAGGGGCCAGGTGGTCCTTAATTCACCCCTCCACTTT
CASRGQVVLNSPLHF
>13|TRBJ1-1|NA|NA|TRBV18
TGTGCCAGCTCACAGGGGACAAACACTGAAGCTTTCTTT
CASSQGTNTEAFF
>15|TRBJ2-5|many|TRBD2|TRBV6-1
TGTGCCAGCAGTGAACTAGCGGGAGGGCAAGAGACCCAGTACTTC
CASSELAGGQETQYF
>14|TRBJ1-4|NA|NA|TRBV19
TGTGCCAGTAGTATTTCCAGGACACACGAAAAACTGTTTTTT
CASSISRTHEKLFF
>14|TRBJ1-2|NA|TRBD1|TRBV6-5
TGTGCCAGCAGGGGGACAGGGTCTAACTATGGCTACACCTTC
CASRGTGSNYGYTF
>16|TRBJ2-1|NA|TRBD1|TRBV25-1
TGTGCCAGCAGTGAATGGGACAGGGGCCAGGGCAATGAGCAGTTCTTC
CASSEWDRGQGNEQFF
>15|TRBJ2-3|many|TRBD1|TRBV9
TGTGCCAGCAGCTTCTCAACAGGGGGCAGAGATACGCAGTATTTT
CASSFSTGGRDTQYF
>15|TRBJ2-1|many|TRBD2|TRBV5-1
TGCGCCAGCAGCTGGGGACTAGCCGTGTACAATGAGCAGTTCTTC
CASSWGLAVYNEQFF
>15|TRBJ1-4|once|NA|TRBV11-3
TGTGCCAGCAGCTCCAGGGATGCAACTAATGAAAAACTGTTTTTT
CASSSRDATNEKLFF